The subject of this entry is one T cell receptor (beta chain). Treatment denoted: some 20 received Ad26.COV2.S at low or high dose, single or two shots; about 5 received placebo; per-sample allocation not given. Collection of the samples took place on day 63 after the first injection of vaccine or placebo. This specimen comes from a study of Ad26.COV2.S vaccination and SARS-CoV-2 variants. The CDR3 runs 17 residues. CDR1 and CDR2 from the germline V gene are SGHTA and FQGNSA. Trimming at V came to 3 bases and at J to 2 bases, leaving 10 bases not matched to a gene. Here immunoSEQ multiplex PCR was the method, and the copy in TCRdb shows in-frame clones only, minus some. The sample lists about 680,000 clones, roughly 90% seen once, with approximately 1.5% in the top ten.

The chain couples TRBV7-2 to TRBJ2-3, with TRBD1 matching 8 bases. The clonotype originates from a person aged 18-60 years who received the Ad26.COV2.S COVID-19 vaccine or a placebo. This material consisted of peripheral blood, taken in a trial of Ad26.COV2.S vaccine versus placebo. CDR3 sequence reads: CASSLPPGGIDTDTQYF. CDR3 coding DNA: TGTGCCAGCAGCTTGCCCCCAGGGGGCATTGACACAGATACGCAGTATTTT. Full variable domain (outside the CDR3, taken from reference TRBV7-2 and TRBJ2-3): GAGVSQSPSNKVTEKGKDVELRCDPISGHTALYWYRQSLGQGLEFLIYFQGNSAPDKSGLPSDRFSAERTGGSVSTLTIQRTQQEDSAVYLCASSLPPGGIDTDTQYFGPGTRLTVL.